Included here is one TCR beta chain sequence, with context. The antigen is unknown. Then a second PCR, running about 7 to 11 cycles, was carried out with a sample-barcoded 5' primer and a J-beta primer mix. MiXCR, run by TCRdb on the 5' RACE reads, gives a single entry per CDR3 protein. The repertoire holds hundreds of thousands of distinct CDR3 sequences, with around 45% as singletons. Isolating PBMCs gave at least 6.5 million of these cells per sample. This entry belongs to a study of blood T cells in healthy people across ages. Study-wide findings and caveats: Long-lived donors had more naive CD4+ cells and higher diversity than aged donors. The diversity estimates, figures obtained from one million T cells, were considered underestimates.

This CDR3 spans 14 amino acids. V gave up 3 bases and J gave up 4 bases, with 10 bases separating them. The TCR originated in a man in his sixties in good health. V is TRBV12-3 or TRBV12-4 and J is TRBJ1-5, with a tentative D call TRBD1 (5 bases). Input material: blood. CDR3 protein: CASSFTRANQPQHF. The DNA for the CDR3 is TGTGCCAGCAGTTTCACCAGGGCAAATCAGCCCCAGCATTTT.